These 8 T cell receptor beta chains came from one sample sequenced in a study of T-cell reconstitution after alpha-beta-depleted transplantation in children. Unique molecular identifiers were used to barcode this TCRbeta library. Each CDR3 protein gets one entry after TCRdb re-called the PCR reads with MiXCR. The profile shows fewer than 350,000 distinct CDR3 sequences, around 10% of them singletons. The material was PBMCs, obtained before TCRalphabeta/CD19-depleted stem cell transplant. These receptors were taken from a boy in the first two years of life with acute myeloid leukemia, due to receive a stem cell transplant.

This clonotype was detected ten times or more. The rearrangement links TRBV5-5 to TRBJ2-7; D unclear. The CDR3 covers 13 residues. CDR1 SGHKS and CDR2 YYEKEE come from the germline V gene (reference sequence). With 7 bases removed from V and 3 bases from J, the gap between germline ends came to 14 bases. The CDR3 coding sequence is TGTGCCAGCTTTGGGCCTTTGATCTACGAGCAGTACTTC. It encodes CASFGPLIYEQYF. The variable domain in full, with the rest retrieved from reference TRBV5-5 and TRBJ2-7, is DAGVTQSPTHLIKTRGQQVTLRCSPISGHKSVSWYQQVLGQGPQFIFQYYEKEERGRGNFPDRFSARQFPNYSSELNVNALLLGDSALYLCASFGPLIYEQYFGPGTRLTVT.

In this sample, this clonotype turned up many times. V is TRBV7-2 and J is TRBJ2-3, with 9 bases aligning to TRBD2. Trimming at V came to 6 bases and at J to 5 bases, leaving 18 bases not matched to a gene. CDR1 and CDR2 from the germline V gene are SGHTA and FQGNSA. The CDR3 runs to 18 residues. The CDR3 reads CASSLGQGAGGREDTQYF. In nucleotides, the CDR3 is TGTGCCAGCAGTCTAGGTCAGGGCGCGGGAGGGCGTGAAGATACGCAGTATTTT.

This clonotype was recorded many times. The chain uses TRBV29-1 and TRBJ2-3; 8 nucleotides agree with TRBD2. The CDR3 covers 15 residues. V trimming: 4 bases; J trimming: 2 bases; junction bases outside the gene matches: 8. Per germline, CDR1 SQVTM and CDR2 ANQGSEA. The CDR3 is CSVAGRGANTDTQYF. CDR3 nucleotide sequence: TGCAGCGTTGCAGGGCGGGGGGCAAACACAGATACGCAGTATTTT.

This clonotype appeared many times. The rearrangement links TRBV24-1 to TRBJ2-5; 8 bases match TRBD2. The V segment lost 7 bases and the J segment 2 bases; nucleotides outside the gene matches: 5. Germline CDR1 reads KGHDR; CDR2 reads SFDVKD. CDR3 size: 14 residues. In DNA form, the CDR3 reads TGTGCCACCAGCCCGGGAGGGTCACAAGAGACCCAGTACTTC. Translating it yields CATSPGGSQETQYF.

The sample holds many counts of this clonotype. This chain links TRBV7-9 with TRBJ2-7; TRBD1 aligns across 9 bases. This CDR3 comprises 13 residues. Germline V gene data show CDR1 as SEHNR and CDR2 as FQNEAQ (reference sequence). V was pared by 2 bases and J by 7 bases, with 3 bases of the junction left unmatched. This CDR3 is CASSLRDRVEQYF. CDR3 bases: TGTGCCAGCAGCTTAAGGGACAGGGTGGAGCAGTACTTC.

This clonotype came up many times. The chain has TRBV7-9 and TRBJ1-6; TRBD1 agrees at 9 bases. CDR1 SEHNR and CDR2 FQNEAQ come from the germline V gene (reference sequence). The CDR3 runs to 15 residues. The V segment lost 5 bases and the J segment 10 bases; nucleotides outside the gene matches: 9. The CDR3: CASSRTGTGHSPLHF. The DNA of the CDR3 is TGTGCCAGCAGCAGGACCGGGACAGGGCACTCACCCCTCCACTTT.

DNA of the CDR3: TGTGCCAGCAACAGGGCTGATCAGCCCCAGCATTTT. This gives the protein CASNRADQPQHF. V and J are TRBV7-9 and TRBJ1-5; D is perhaps TRBD1 (6 bases). The CDR3 runs to 12 residues. V dropped 7 bases and J dropped 5 bases, with 9 bases sitting between them. Germline CDR1 SEHNR, CDR2 FQNEAQ (reference sequence).

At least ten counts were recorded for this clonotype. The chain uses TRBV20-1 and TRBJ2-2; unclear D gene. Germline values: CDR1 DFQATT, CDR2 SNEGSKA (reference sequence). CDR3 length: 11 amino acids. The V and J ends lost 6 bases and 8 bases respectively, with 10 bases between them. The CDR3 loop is CSALERGELFF. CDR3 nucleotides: TGCAGTGCATTAGAGAGGGGGGAGCTGTTTTTT.